These T cell receptor beta chains were read from a single sample in a study of T-cell reconstitution after alpha-beta-depleted transplantation in children. Using its own MiXCR run on the PCR reads, TCRdb lists one record per CDR3 protein. The table shows about 610,000 distinct CDR3 sequences, with 10% to 13% occurring only once. Source: PBMCs from the stem cell graft donor, taken from the stem cell graft. These TCRs come from a human donor who donated a stem cell graft to a child with acute myeloid leukemia. Each CDR3 is given with its conserved first and last residue. The D gene is left open where the match is weak. Some rows have no size entry. The others give once, few or many, or a class for an expanded clone.

d_call	clone_size	v_call	j_call	cdr3_aa	cdr3_nt
.	.	TRBV10-3	TRBJ2-3	CAISAPGSGAPDTQYF	TGTGCCATCAGCGCTCCGGGTTCGGGAGCCCCAGATACGCAGTATTTT
.	many	TRBV7-2	TRBJ2-7	CASSSTYEQYF	TGTGCCAGCAGCTCGACCTACGAGCAGTACTTC
.	few	TRBV29-1	TRBJ1-4	CSVEDLELQLFF	TGCAGCGTTGAAGATCTGGAGCTACAACTGTTTTTT
TRBD2	many	TRBV7-2	TRBJ2-1	CASSPRTSGPYNEQFF	TGTGCCAGCAGCCCTAGGACTAGCGGGCCTTACAATGAGCAGTTCTTC
.	few	TRBV11-1	TRBJ2-7	CASSRGVLEQYF	TGTGCCAGCAGTCGGGGCGTGCTTGAGCAGTACTTC
.	few	TRBV20-1	TRBJ2-7	CSAALHGWTGDYEQYF	TGCAGTGCTGCCCTCCACGGTTGGACCGGCGATTACGAGCAGTACTTC
.	many	TRBV10-3	TRBJ2-7	CAISVGSYEQYF	TGTGCCATCAGTGTGGGCAGCTACGAGCAGTACTTC
.	.	TRBV6-5	TRBJ2-1	CASSYSGVQFF	TGTGCCAGCAGTTACTCTGGAGTGCAGTTCTTC
TRBD1	few	TRBV20-1	TRBJ1-5	CSARPLGGTGVQPQHF	TGCAGTGCTAGGCCACTGGGGGGGACAGGAGTTCAGCCCCAGCATTTT
.	few	TRBV11-2	TRBJ2-7	CASSLASIYEQYF	TGTGCCAGCAGCTTAGCGAGCATCTACGAGCAGTACTTC
.	many	TRBV10-3	TRBJ2-7	CAISDPGRVNYEQYF	TGTGCCATCAGTGACCCGGGACGGGTAAACTACGAGCAGTACTTC
.	few	TRBV28	TRBJ2-5	CASSWDLGTETQYF	TGTGCCAGCAGCTGGGACTTAGGCACAGAGACCCAGTACTTC
TRBD2	many	TRBV12-3/TRBV12-4	TRBJ2-1	CASRGLVGFNEQFF	TGTGCCAGCAGGGGACTAGTAGGGTTCAATGAGCAGTTCTTC
.	.	TRBV12-3/TRBV12-4	TRBJ1-2	CASTQTRLYGYTF	TGTGCCAGCACCCAGACACGGCTCTATGGCTACACCTTC
.	few	TRBV4-1	TRBJ1-6	CASSQGSMDSYNSPLHF	TGCGCCAGCAGCCAAGGGTCGATGGACAGTTATAATTCACCCCTCCACTTT
TRBD2	few	TRBV20-1	TRBJ2-1	CSARVSGSNNEQFF	TGCAGTGCTAGAGTTAGCGGGAGTAACAATGAGCAGTTCTTC
TRBD2	.	TRBV29-1	TRBJ2-7	CSVITSGLWDSYEQYF	TGCAGCGTAATAACTAGCGGGCTCTGGGACTCCTACGAGCAGTACTTC
TRBD2	.	TRBV6-1	TRBJ2-3	CASRPRLAGLTDTQYF	TGTGCCAGCAGACCCAGACTAGCGGGACTCACAGATACGCAGTATTTT
TRBD2	.	TRBV4-2	TRBJ2-1	CASSQEWELAGGGSEQFF	TGTGCCAGCAGCCAAGAATGGGAACTAGCGGGAGGAGGGAGTGAGCAGTTCTTC
.	many	TRBV6-1	TRBJ2-7	CASKFYGPSYEQYF	TGTGCCAGCAAATTTTACGGTCCCTCCTACGAGCAGTACTTC
.	many	TRBV7-3	TRBJ1-2	CASSPTGSLIYGYTF	TGTGCCAGCAGCCCCACAGGAAGCTTAATCTATGGCTACACCTTC
TRBD2	few	TRBV6-1	TRBJ2-3	CASSRYGTSGASTDTQYF	TGTGCCAGCAGTCGATACGGGACTAGCGGTGCTAGCACAGATACGCAGTATTTT
.	few	TRBV30	TRBJ2-1	CAWRTGPRNEQFF	TGTGCCTGGAGGACCGGGCCGCGTAATGAGCAGTTCTTC
.	.	TRBV24-1	TRBJ2-1	CATSDLSRPGSYNEQFF	TGTGCCACCAGTGATTTATCAAGGCCTGGCTCCTACAATGAGCAGTTCTTC
TRBD2	few	TRBV9	TRBJ2-1	CASSVEFEGSGRNNEQFF	TGTGCCAGCAGCGTAGAGTTTGAGGGTAGCGGGCGTAACAATGAGCAGTTCTTC
.	few	TRBV7-2	TRBJ1-1	CASSPWRGVKENTEAFF	TGTGCCAGCAGCCCCTGGCGAGGGGTTAAGGAGAACACTGAAGCTTTCTTT
.	few	TRBV6-2/TRBV6-3	TRBJ1-1	CASSYSTPTEAFF	TGTGCCAGCAGTTACTCGACCCCCACTGAAGCTTTCTTT
.	.	TRBV20-1	TRBJ2-5	CSGAAYQETQYF	TGCAGTGGGGCGGCGTACCAAGAGACCCAGTACTTC
TRBD2	.	TRBV7-6	TRBJ2-3	CASSPPRLAGDTQYF	TGTGCCAGCAGCCCACCGCGACTAGCGGGGGATACGCAGTATTTT
.	few	TRBV20-1	TRBJ2-5	CSASYAQRGTQYF	TGCAGTGCTTCTTACGCCCAGAGGGGGACCCAGTACTTC
.	many	TRBV29-1	TRBJ2-1	CSGGWDGYNEQFF	TGCAGCGGGGGATGGGACGGCTACAATGAGCAGTTCTTC
.	.	TRBV5-1	TRBJ1-1	CASSLVRGAGTEAFF	TGCGCCAGCAGTTTGGTGAGGGGGGCAGGCACTGAAGCTTTCTTT
.	.	TRBV4-3	TRBJ2-3	CASSQVGLTHTQYF	TGCGCCAGCAGCCAAGTCGGATTGACGCATACGCAGTATTTT
TRBD2	few	TRBV5-1	TRBJ2-1	CASSSTDTSGVHNEQFF	TGCGCCAGCAGCTCTACGGACACTAGCGGGGTTCACAATGAGCAGTTCTTC
TRBD1	.	TRBV5-1	TRBJ2-7	CASSFPETGGSYEQYF	TGCGCCAGCAGCTTCCCGGAGACAGGGGGTTCCTACGAGCAGTACTTC
.	.	TRBV5-6	TRBJ2-3	CASSRAGSISTDTQYF	TGTGCCAGCAGCCGCGCGGGAAGTATAAGCACAGATACGCAGTATTTT
TRBD2	few	TRBV5-4	TRBJ2-7	CASSLGAGTSGAGSYEQYF	TGTGCCAGCAGCCTGGGGGCCGGGACTAGCGGGGCCGGCTCCTACGAGCAGTACTTC
TRBD1	few	TRBV19	TRBJ2-1	CASSAGGLIGSSYNEQFF	TGTGCCAGTAGTGCAGGGGGCTTAATAGGGAGCTCCTACAATGAGCAGTTCTTC
.	.	TRBV30	TRBJ1-4	CAWSNGVVGKLFF	TGTGCCTGGAGTAACGGGGTGGTTGGAAAACTGTTTTTT
.	.	TRBV6-2/TRBV6-3	TRBJ2-5	CASTYQNQETQYF	TGTGCCAGCACCTATCAGAACCAAGAGACCCAGTACTTC
.	few	TRBV11-1	TRBJ2-2	CASSLVVLGAEDTGELFF	TGTGCCAGCAGCTTAGTAGTCTTAGGGGCGGAAGACACCGGGGAGCTGTTTTTT
.	few	TRBV12-3/TRBV12-4	TRBJ2-1	CATRDRANTEQFF	TGTGCCACGAGGGACCGGGCTAATACTGAGCAGTTCTTC